The 5 T cell receptor beta chains presented below share a single source sample, sequenced in a study of technical replicates of blood from several donors. Profiling relied on immunoSEQ multiplex PCR, and the TCRdb table lists in-frame clones only, not all of them. The table lists under 15,000 clones, 60% to 80% of them singletons. The sequenced material came from PBMCs. The receptor set was obtained from a human donor in good health.

J is TRBJ2-5 and V is TRBV6-1; D is uncertain. V was cut by 5 bases and J by 6 bases, with 7 bases left in between. The CDR3 totals 11 residues. From germline, CDR1 is MNHNS and CDR2 SASEGT. In DNA form, the CDR3 reads TGTGCCAGCAGTTTTACTCAGACCCAGTACTTC. Residues: CASSFTQTQYF.

The chain links TRBV5-1 to TRBJ2-1; 13 bases align to TRBD2. CDR1 and CDR2 (germline): SGHRS, YFSETQ. V trimming: 4 bases; J trimming: 9 bases; junction bases outside the gene matches: 4. The CDR3 loop spans 14 amino acids. This CDR3 reads CASSNWTSGSEQFF. Here the CDR3 DNA reads TGCGCCAGCAGCAACTGGACTAGCGGGAGTGAGCAGTTCTTC.

V gene TRBV10-3 combines with J gene TRBJ1-1, with D unresolved. This CDR3 contains 14 residues. Deletions cut 6 bases from V and 4 bases from J, with 15 bases between. The V gene's germline CDR1 is ENHRY and CDR2 SYGVKD. DNA for the CDR3: TGTGCCATCAGCAGATCTCCCCCCTTCACTGAAGCTTTCTTT. It encodes CAISRSPPFTEAFF.

The J gene is TRBJ2-7, the V gene TRBV29-1, with no clear D. The V gene lost 7 bases and the J gene lost 2 bases, with 12 bases spanning the gap. CDR3 length: 12 amino acids. The germline gives CDR1 SQVTM, CDR2 ANQGSEA. The CDR3 coding sequence is TGCAGCGCCCGACACAGTACCTACGAGCAGTACTTC. It codes for CSARHSTYEQYF.

This rearrangement joins TRBV5-1 to TRBJ2-7; the match to TRBD2 covers 11 bases. CDR3 size: 15 residues. Looked up from germline, CDR1 is SGHRS and CDR2 is YFSETQ. Trimming took 4 bases from V and 2 from J; bases not matched to a gene: 5. CDR3 region: CASSKGLAETYEQYF. The CDR3 DNA is TGCGCCAGCAGCAAGGGACTAGCGGAAACCTACGAGCAGTACTTC.